These T cell receptor beta chains were read from a single sample in a study of T cell responses to AZD1222 COVID-19 vaccine. Method: immunoSEQ multiplex PCR; TCRdb's copy keeps in-frame clones and lacks some. The sample carries under 200,000 clones, approximately 94% recorded once. The input for sequencing was peripheral blood, taken on day 0 of AZD1222 vaccination. The receptors shown here come from an adult in good health. Both conserved end residues are part of each CDR3. The D gene is left open where the match is weak. Rows give clone size only sometimes, using once, few, many, or a class for an expanded clone.

TRBV5-1,TRBJ1-1,NA,15,NA,TGCGCCAGCAGCTTCGGGACTCCAAAGGGCACTGAAGCTTTCTTT,CASSFGTPKGTEAFF
TRBV6-5,TRBJ2-1,NA,15,NA,TGTGCCAGCAGTTACCTGCCGAGCTCCTACAATGAGCAGTTCTTC,CASSYLPSSYNEQFF
TRBV6-5,TRBJ2-5,TRBD1,13,NA,TGTGCCAGCAGTCAGGACAGGGGGGAGACCCAGTACTTC,CASSQDRGETQYF
TRBV4-1,TRBJ1-5,NA,18,NA,TGCGCCAGCAGCCAGAGACCCCTGGCGGGCAGGGAAGATCAGCCCCAGCATTTT,CASSQRPLAGREDQPQHF
TRBV19,TRBJ1-1,NA,14,NA,TGTGCCAGTAGTCCCTATCAGGGTAACACTGAAGCTTTCTTT,CASSPYQGNTEAFF
TRBV2,TRBJ1-5,NA,14,NA,TGTGCCAGCAGTGGGGGCCAGGGGCAACAGCCCCAGCATTTT,CASSGGQGQQPQHF
TRBV3-1/TRBV3-2,TRBJ2-7,NA,14,NA,TGTGCCAGCAGCCAAGAGAGGCCGGGGGACGAGCAGTACTTC,CASSQERPGDEQYF
TRBV30,TRBJ1-1,NA,13,NA,TGTGCCTGGAGTGGGGCGCCGAACACTGAAGCTTTCTTT,CAWSGAPNTEAFF
TRBV2,TRBJ2-1,TRBD2,16,once,TGTGCCAGCCAGGATAGCGGGAGGGCCTCCTACAATGAGCAGTTCTTC,CASQDSGRASYNEQFF
TRBV5-1,TRBJ2-7,NA,14,NA,TGCGCCAGCGGGACCCGGGGCCCCGCCTACGAGCAGTACTTC,CASGTRGPAYEQYF
TRBV11-2,TRBJ2-7,TRBD2,13,NA,TGTGCCAGCTTGACTAGCGGGAGAGATGAGCAGTACTTC,CASLTSGRDEQYF
TRBV25-1,TRBJ1-1,NA,16,once,TGTGCCAGCAAGGATGTAGGGGGACGGTGGGACACTGAAGCTTTCTTT,CASKDVGGRWDTEAFF
TRBV7-9,TRBJ1-2,NA,15,NA,TGTGCCAGCAGCTTAGGCGGGGACGCGTCCTATGGCTACACCTTC,CASSLGGDASYGYTF
TRBV18,TRBJ1-3,NA,15,NA,TGTGCCAGCTCACCGTTGACAGGTCCAGAACACACCATATATTTT,CASSPLTGPEHTIYF
TRBV24-1,TRBJ1-6,TRBD1,17,once,TGTGCCACCAGTGATCGATACCCGGGACAGGGTAGTTCACCCCTCCACTTT,CATSDRYPGQGSSPLHF
TRBV5-5,TRBJ2-1,TRBD1,15,NA,TGTGCCAGCAGCTACAGGGGATTATTGTACAATGAGCAGTTCTTC,CASSYRGLLYNEQFF
TRBV19,TRBJ1-1,NA,14,NA,TGTGCCAGTAGTCCGCAGGGAGCGGACACTGAAGCTTTCTTT,CASSPQGADTEAFF
TRBV9,TRBJ1-3,NA,15,NA,TGTGCCAGCAGTGGTCGTGAGGGCTCTGGAAACACCATATATTTT,CASSGREGSGNTIYF
TRBV28,TRBJ1-1,TRBD1,17,NA,TGTGCCAGCAAGGGGGCCGGGACCCTGCTTATGAACACTGAAGCTTTCTTT,CASKGAGTLLMNTEAFF
TRBV19,TRBJ2-2,TRBD2,15,NA,TGTGCCAGTAGTATGGGACTAGCGGACACCGGGGAGCTGTTTTTT,CASSMGLADTGELFF
TRBV30,TRBJ1-5,TRBD1,14,NA,TGTGCCTGGAGTAGTCAGGGGGGGAATCAGCCCCAGCATTTT,CAWSSQGGNQPQHF
TRBV27,TRBJ1-5,TRBD1,15,NA,TGTGCCAGCAGTTGGGACAGTTATAGCAATCAGCCCCAGCATTTT,CASSWDSYSNQPQHF
TRBV27,TRBJ2-3,TRBD2,16,NA,TGTGCCAGCAGTTTATACAGCGGGAGGGTCCCAGATACGCAGTATTTT,CASSLYSGRVPDTQYF
TRBV30,TRBJ1-1,NA,15,NA,TGTGCCTGGAGTGCCGGACATCCGGGCGACACTGAAGCTTTCTTT,CAWSAGHPGDTEAFF
TRBV2,TRBJ1-5,TRBD1,14,once,TGTGCCAGCAGTGAAGCAGGGGGCGGTCAGCCCCAGCATTTT,CASSEAGGGQPQHF
TRBV23-1,TRBJ2-1,NA,12,NA,TGCGCCAGCAGTCATCCACCTTGTGAGCAGTTCTTC,CASSHPPCEQFF
TRBV11-2,TRBJ2-2,NA,14,NA,TGTGCCAGCAGCCGTGGATCGAATACCGGGGAGCTGTTTTTT,CASSRGSNTGELFF
TRBV6-5,TRBJ2-3,TRBD2,14,NA,TGTGCCGCTCTTCGGGGGGGGAGTGGAGATACGCAGTATTTT,CAALRGGSGDTQYF
TRBV6-5,TRBJ1-6,NA,14,NA,TGTGCCAGCACCCAGGGAGGGGATTCCTCACCCCTCCACTTT,CASTQGGDSSPLHF
TRBV3-1/TRBV3-2,TRBJ1-2,NA,13,NA,TGTGCCAGCAGCCATCTGGGGGGTTATGGCTACACCTTC,CASSHLGGYGYTF
TRBV13,TRBJ1-6,NA,15,NA,TGTGCCAGCAGCGCACTTCAGAAGGGCAATTCACCCCTCCACTTT,CASSALQKGNSPLHF
TRBV7-9,TRBJ1-2,TRBD1,16,NA,TGTGCCAGCAGCTCGTTCCCGGGACAGGGACCCTATGGCTACACCTTC,CASSSFPGQGPYGYTF
TRBV4-1,TRBJ1-6,NA,15,NA,TGCGCCAGCAGCCAAAGGACCGGCCGAGGGAGGGCCCTCCACTTT,CASSQRTGRGRALHF
TRBV6-5,TRBJ2-7,TRBD1,14,NA,TGTGCCAGCAGTTACACGGACAGGGCCGGGGTGAAGTACTTC,CASSYTDRAGVKYF
TRBV25-1,TRBJ2-1,TRBD2,16,NA,TGTGCCAGCAGTGACCTAGCGGGAGGGTTCGTAGGTGAGCAGTTCTTC,CASSDLAGGFVGEQFF
TRBV27,TRBJ1-1,NA,13,NA,TGTGCCAGCAGTCTGGGGCCAGTTGGCGAAGCTTTCTTT,CASSLGPVGEAFF
TRBV5-4,TRBJ1-2,NA,11,NA,TGTGCCAGCAGCTTGGGGCCCGGCTACACCTTC,CASSLGPGYTF
TRBV28,TRBJ2-1,TRBD1,14,NA,TGTGCCAGCAGTTTACGACAGGGGCGCAATGAGCAGTTCTTC,CASSLRQGRNEQFF
TRBV6-4,TRBJ2-2,NA,12,NA,TGTGCCAGCAGTGAGAACACCGGGGAGCTGTTTTTT,CASSENTGELFF
TRBV3-1/TRBV3-2,TRBJ2-3,NA,13,NA,TGTGCCAGCAGCCTACTCGAAAGAGATACGCAGTATTTT,CASSLLERDTQYF
TRBV29-1,TRBJ2-7,NA,12,NA,TGCAGCGTTCCGGGGGAGTCGTACGAGCAGTACTTC,CSVPGESYEQYF
TRBV10-3,TRBJ1-6,NA,15,NA,TGTGCCATCAGGCCGGGCCCCGGGAGGGATTCACCCCTCCACTTT,CAIRPGPGRDSPLHF
TRBV20-1,TRBJ2-7,NA,14,NA,TGCAGTGCTAGTACTGGCGGCCGCTCTCACGAGCAGTACTTC,CSASTGGRSHEQYF
TRBV2,TRBJ1-6,TRBD1,13,NA,TGTGCCAGCGGTTGGGACAGCCCTTTCACCCTCCACTTT,CASGWDSPFTLHF
TRBV10-3,TRBJ1-1,NA,16,NA,TGTGCCATCAGTGGGGGGGCCAGGTCGTCAAACACTGAAGCTTTCTTT,CAISGGARSSNTEAFF
TRBV24-1,TRBJ2-1,TRBD2,15,NA,TGTGCCACCAGTGAGGCGGGAGGGCCCCACAATGAGCAGTTCTTC,CATSEAGGPHNEQFF
TRBV2,TRBJ1-6,TRBD1,13,NA,TGTGCCATCCGAGACAGGGAGAATTCACCCCTCCACTTT,CAIRDRENSPLHF
TRBV12-5,TRBJ1-1,TRBD1,20,NA,TGTGCTAGTGGTTTGGCGTCCGCGACTCCAGGGGGTCTACCGAACACTGAAGCTTTCTTT,CASGLASATPGGLPNTEAFF
TRBV5-1,TRBJ1-4,NA,14,once,TGCGCCAGCAGCTTGCGGGGCCTTAATGAAAAACTGTTTTTT,CASSLRGLNEKLFF
TRBV3-1/TRBV3-2,TRBJ2-3,NA,13,NA,TGTGCCAGCAGCCAGGGAACCACAGATACGCAGTATTTT,CASSQGTTDTQYF
TRBV9,TRBJ2-1,TRBD1,15,NA,TGTGCCAGCAGCGTACAGACAGGGCCCTACAATGAGCAGTTCTTC,CASSVQTGPYNEQFF
TRBV28,TRBJ2-3,TRBD1,16,NA,TGTGCCAGCAGTTCCCCCGGACAGGGGGCAACAGATACGCAGTATTTT,CASSSPGQGATDTQYF
TRBV9,TRBJ2-3,NA,15,NA,TGTGCCAGCAGTCATAGCGGAACTAGCACAGATACGCAGTATTTT,CASSHSGTSTDTQYF
TRBV28,TRBJ1-2,NA,12,NA,TGTGCCGGGGGCAGCTTGAACTATGGCTACACCTTC,CAGGSLNYGYTF
TRBV5-1,TRBJ1-1,NA,14,few,TGCGCCAGCAGCTTGGAGGTGGGCAGCCTTGAAGCTTTCTTT,CASSLEVGSLEAFF
TRBV6-5,TRBJ1-1,TRBD1,13,NA,TGTGCCAGCAGTTACACAGGGGGCACTGAAGCTTTCTTT,CASSYTGGTEAFF
TRBV3-1/TRBV3-2,TRBJ2-7,TRBD2,15,once,TGTGCCAGCAGCCACGAGGGACTAGTCGGGGACGAGCAGTACTTC,CASSHEGLVGDEQYF
TRBV5-8,TRBJ2-5,TRBD2,16,once,TGTGCCAGCAGCCTCGCTAGCGGGAGGTACCAAGAGACCCAGTACTTC,CASSLASGRYQETQYF